This record concerns one T cell receptor beta chain sequence. An end of the junction differs from the germline gene, which may be a read error. The data were taken from a study of blood T cell repertoires in COVID-19. About the research overall: Samples taken during acute and convalescent COVID-19 were collected in the United States, Italy and Spain. PBMCs, B-cell-depleted T cells, or T cells were the source of the cDNA or gDNA that made up the material.

Per the authors' pipeline: Reference gene primers were amplified, and this amplification served to estimate nucleated cell counts. The method was immunoSEQ multiplex PCR; TCRdb's version includes in-frame clones alone and lacks a portion of them. That table is the source of V, J and clone size, and D and trimming were worked out from the DNA. Among about 240,000 clones, around four fifths were seen once, and the ten largest hold more than 6%. This CDR3 contains 12 residues. From germline, CDR1 is MNHNS and CDR2 SASEGT. This rearrangement joins TRBV6-1 to TRBJ1-2, with 7 nucleotides matching TRBD1. The sample comprised peripheral blood. The receptor was derived from a woman aged 55-70 years with active or convalescent COVID-19. The CDR3 protein is CASREGGWGYTF. Here the CDR3 DNA reads TGTGCCAGCAGAGAAGGGGGCTGGGGCTACACCTTC.